This TCR beta chain was documented in a study of cytomegalovirus exposure and HLA in healthy donors. Study-wide background: Early released data had tens of millions of unique TCRs, all coming from HLA-typed donors.

On this clone itself: Its cognate antigen is unknown.

Unmatched junction bases numbered 14, after V lost 5 bases and J lost 15 bases. The CDR3 sequence is 14 residues long. Per the germline V gene, CDR1 is SGHTA and CDR2 is FQGNSA. Study-wide results and caveats: With DRB1 most and HLA-C fewest, TCR association rates differed between HLA loci in a later analysis. Researchers catalogued about 150 TCR beta chains as cytomegalovirus-associated. A likely sequencing artifact accounted for one observed cluster of highly shared sequence variants.

PCR primers comprised 60 Vbeta and 13 Jbeta primers. Measured with immunoSEQ multiplex PCR; TCRdb has only the in-frame clones, and not every one. This sample yields around 130,000 clones, of which 83% are seen a single time; 1% to 1.5% belongs to the top ten. Sequencing input: PBMCs. This TCR came from a girl aged 2-10 years in good health and CMV-seronegative. The chain employs TRBV7-2 and TRBJ2-1, with TRBD1 matching 9 bases. This CDR3 is CASSKPDRGAGLFF. The CDR3 nucleotides read TGTGCCAGCAGCAAACCGGACAGGGGAGCGGGTTTGTTCTTC.